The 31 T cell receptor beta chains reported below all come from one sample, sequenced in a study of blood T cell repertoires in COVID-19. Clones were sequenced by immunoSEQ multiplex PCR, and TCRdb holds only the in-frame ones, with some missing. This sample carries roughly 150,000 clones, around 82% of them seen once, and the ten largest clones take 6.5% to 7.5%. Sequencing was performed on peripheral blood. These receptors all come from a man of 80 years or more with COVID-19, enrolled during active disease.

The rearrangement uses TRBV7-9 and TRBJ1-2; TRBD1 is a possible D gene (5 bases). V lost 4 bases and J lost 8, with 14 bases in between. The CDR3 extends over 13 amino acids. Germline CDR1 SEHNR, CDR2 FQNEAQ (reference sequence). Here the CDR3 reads CASSSGRGIGYTF. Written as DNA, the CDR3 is TGTGCCAGCAGCTCCGGGCGGGGGATCGGCTACACCTTC.

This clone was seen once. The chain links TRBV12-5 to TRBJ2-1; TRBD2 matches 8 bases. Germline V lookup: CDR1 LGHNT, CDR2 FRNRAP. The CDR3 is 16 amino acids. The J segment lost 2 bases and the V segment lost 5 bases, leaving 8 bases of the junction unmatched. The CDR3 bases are TGTGCTAGTGGTCCTCCGGGGGGGAGGACCTACAATGAGCAGTTCTTC. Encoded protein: CASGPPGGRTYNEQFF.

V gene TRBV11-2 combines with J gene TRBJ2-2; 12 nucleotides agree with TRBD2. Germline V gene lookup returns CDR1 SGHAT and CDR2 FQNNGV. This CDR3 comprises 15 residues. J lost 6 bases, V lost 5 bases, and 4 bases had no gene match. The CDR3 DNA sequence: TGTGCCAGCAGCCCGCGGACTAGCGGGGCCGGGGAGCTGTTTTTT. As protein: CASSPRTSGAGELFF.

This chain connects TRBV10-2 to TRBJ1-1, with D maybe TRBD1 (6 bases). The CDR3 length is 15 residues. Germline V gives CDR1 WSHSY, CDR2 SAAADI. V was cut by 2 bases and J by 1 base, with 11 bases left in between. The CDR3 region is CASSEGGRRNTEAFF. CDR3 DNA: TGCGCCAGCAGTGAGGGGGGCAGAAGGAACACTGAAGCTTTCTTT.

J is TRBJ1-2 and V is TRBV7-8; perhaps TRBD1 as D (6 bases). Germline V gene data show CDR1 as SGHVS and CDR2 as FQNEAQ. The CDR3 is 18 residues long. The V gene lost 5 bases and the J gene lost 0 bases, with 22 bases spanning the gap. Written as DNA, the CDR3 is TGTGCCAGCAGCGGCAAAGCTCGGACAGCCGACGCTAACTATGGCTACACCTTC. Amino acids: CASSGKARTADANYGYTF.

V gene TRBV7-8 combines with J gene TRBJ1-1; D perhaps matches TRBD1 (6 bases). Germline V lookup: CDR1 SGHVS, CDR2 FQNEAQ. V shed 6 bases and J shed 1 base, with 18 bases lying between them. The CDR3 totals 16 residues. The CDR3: CASSRSPQGENTEAFF. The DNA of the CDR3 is TGTGCCAGCAGTCGCTCTCCACAGGGAGAGAACACTGAAGCTTTCTTT.

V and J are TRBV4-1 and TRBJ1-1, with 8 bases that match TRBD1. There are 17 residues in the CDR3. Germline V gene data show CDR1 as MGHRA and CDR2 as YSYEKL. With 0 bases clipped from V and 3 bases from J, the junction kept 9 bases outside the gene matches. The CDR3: CASSQDKGRTGYTEAFF. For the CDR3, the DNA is TGCGCCAGCAGCCAAGATAAAGGGCGGACAGGGTACACTGAAGCTTTCTTT.

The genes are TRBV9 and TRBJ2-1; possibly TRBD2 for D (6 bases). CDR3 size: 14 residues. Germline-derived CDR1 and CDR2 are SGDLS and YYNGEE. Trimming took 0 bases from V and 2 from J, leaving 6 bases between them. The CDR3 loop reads CASSVGRAYNEQFF. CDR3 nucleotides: TGTGCCAGCAGCGTAGGGAGGGCCTACAATGAGCAGTTCTTC.

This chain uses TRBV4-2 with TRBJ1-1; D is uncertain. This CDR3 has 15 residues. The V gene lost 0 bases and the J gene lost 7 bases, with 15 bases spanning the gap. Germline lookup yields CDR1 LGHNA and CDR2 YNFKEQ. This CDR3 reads CASSQDPQRWHEAFF. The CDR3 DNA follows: TGTGCCAGCAGCCAAGATCCCCAGCGATGGCATGAAGCTTTCTTT.

The CDR3 spells CASSPLADSEQFF. CDR3 nucleotides: TGTGCCAGCAGCCCACTAGCGGATTCTGAGCAGTTCTTC. The chain couples TRBV7-8 to TRBJ2-1, with TRBD2 matching 8 bases. The CDR3 totals 13 residues. The trim removed 5 bases at V and 9 bases at J, leaving 6 bases unmatched. Germline lookup yields CDR1 SGHVS and CDR2 FQNEAQ. The entire variable domain, with the rest obtained from reference TRBV7-8 and TRBJ2-1, is as follows: GAGVSQSPRYKVAKRGQDVALRCDPISGHVSLFWYQQALGQGPEFLTYFQNEAQLDKSGLPSDRFFAERPEGSVSTLKIQRTQQEDSAVYLCASSPLADSEQFFGPGTRLTVL.

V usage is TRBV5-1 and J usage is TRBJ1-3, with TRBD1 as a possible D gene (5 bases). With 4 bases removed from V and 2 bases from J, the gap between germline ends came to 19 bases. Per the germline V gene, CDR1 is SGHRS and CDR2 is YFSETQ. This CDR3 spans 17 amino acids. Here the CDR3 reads CASSAGVQGYTGNTIYF. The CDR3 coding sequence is TGCGCCAGCAGCGCTGGGGTTCAGGGTTATACTGGAAACACCATATATTTT.

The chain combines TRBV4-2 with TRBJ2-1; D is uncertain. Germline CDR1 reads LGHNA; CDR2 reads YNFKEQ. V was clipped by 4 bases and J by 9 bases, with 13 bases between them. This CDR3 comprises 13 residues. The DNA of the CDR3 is TGTGCCAGCAGCCTTACTGGGCAGACTGAGCAGTTCTTC. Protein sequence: CASSLTGQTEQFF.

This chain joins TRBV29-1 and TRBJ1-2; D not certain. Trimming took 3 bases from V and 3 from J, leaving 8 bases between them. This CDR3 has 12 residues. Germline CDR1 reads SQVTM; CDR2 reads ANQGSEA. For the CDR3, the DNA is TGCAGCGTTGAGACGCAGGACTATGGCTACACCTTC. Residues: CSVETQDYGYTF. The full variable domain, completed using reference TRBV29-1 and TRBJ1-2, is SAVISQKPSRDICQRGTSLTIQCQVDSQVTMMFWYRQQPGQSLTLIATANQGSEATYESGFVIDKFPISRPNLTFSTLTVSNMSPEDSSIYLCSVETQDYGYTFGSGTRLTVV.

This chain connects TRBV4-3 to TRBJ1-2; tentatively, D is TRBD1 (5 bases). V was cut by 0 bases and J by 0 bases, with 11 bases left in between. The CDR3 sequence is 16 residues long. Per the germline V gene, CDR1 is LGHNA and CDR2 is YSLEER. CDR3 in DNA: TGCGCCAGCAGCCAAGATTTAGGGGCGCCTAACTATGGCTACACCTTC. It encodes CASSQDLGAPNYGYTF.

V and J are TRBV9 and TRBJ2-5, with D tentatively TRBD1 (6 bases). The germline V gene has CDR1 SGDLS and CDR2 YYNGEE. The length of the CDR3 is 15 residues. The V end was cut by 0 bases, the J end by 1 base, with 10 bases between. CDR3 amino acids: CASSVGRGTQETQYF. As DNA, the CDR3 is TGTGCCAGCAGCGTAGGCAGGGGAACCCAAGAGACCCAGTACTTC.

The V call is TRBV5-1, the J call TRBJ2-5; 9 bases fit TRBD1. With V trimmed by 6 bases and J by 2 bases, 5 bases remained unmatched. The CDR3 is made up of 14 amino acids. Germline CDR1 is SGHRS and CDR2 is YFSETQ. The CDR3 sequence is CASMQTGGQETQYF. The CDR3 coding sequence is TGCGCCAGCATGCAGACAGGGGGACAAGAGACCCAGTACTTC.

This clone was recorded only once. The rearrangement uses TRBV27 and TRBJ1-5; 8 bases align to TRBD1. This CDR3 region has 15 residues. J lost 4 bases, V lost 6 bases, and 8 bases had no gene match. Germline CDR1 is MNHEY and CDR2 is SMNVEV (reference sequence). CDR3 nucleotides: TGTGCCAGCAGCAAAAGTACAGGGGGAAATCAGCCCCAGCATTTT. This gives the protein CASSKSTGGNQPQHF.

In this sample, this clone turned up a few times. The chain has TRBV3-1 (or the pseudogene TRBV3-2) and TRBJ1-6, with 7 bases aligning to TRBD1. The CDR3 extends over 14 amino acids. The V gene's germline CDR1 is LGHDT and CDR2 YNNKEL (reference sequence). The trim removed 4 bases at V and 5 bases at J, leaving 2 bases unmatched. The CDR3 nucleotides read TGTGCCAGCAGCCTAGGGACAGATAATTCACCCCTCCACTTT. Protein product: CASSLGTDNSPLHF.

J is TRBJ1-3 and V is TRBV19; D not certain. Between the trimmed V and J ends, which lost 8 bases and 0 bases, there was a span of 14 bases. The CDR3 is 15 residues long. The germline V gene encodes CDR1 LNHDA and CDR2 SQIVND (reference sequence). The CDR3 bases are TGTGCCAGTCACAGCCGCTCCAGCTCTGGAAACACCATATATTTT. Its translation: CASHSRSSSGNTIYF. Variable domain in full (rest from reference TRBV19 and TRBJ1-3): DGGITQSPKYLFRKEGQNVTLSCEQNLNHDAMYWYRQDPGQGLRLIYYSQIVNDFQKGDIAEGYSVSREKKESFPLTVTSAQKNPTAFYLCASHSRSSSGNTIYFGEGSWLTVV.

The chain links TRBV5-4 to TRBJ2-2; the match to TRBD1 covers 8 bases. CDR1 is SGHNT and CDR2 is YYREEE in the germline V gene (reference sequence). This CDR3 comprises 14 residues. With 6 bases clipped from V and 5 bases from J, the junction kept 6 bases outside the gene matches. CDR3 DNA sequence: TGTGCCAGCACCTGGGACAGGCGTACCGGGGAGCTGTTTTTT. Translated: CASTWDRRTGELFF. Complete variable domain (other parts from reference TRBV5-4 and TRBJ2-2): ETGVTQSPTHLIKTRGQQVTLRCSSQSGHNTVSWYQQALGQGPQFIFQYYREEENGRGNFPPRFSGLQFPNYSSELNVNALELDDSALYLCASTWDRRTGELFFGEGSRLTVL.

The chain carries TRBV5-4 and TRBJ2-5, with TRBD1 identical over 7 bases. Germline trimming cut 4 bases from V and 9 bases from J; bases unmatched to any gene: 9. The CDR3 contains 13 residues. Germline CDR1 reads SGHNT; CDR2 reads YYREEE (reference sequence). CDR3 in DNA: TGTGCCAGCAGCGGGCGGACAGGCGAGGCCCAGTACTTC. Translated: CASSGRTGEAQYF.

In DNA, the CDR3 is TGTGCCAGCAGTCCAGGGGCTTCCTACGAGCAGTACTTC. It translates to CASSPGASYEQYF. V gene TRBV13 combines with J gene TRBJ2-7; tentative D call: TRBD1 (6 bases). Germline V gene data show CDR1 as PRHDT and CDR2 as FYEKMQ (reference sequence). The CDR3 covers 13 residues. V was pared by 6 bases and J by 1 base, with 10 bases between.

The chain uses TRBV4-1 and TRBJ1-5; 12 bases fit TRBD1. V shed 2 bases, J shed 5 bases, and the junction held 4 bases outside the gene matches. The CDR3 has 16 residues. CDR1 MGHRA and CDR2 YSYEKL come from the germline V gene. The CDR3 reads CASSQPGTGGHQPQHF. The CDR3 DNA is TGCGCCAGCAGCCAACCCGGGACAGGGGGCCATCAGCCCCAGCATTTT.

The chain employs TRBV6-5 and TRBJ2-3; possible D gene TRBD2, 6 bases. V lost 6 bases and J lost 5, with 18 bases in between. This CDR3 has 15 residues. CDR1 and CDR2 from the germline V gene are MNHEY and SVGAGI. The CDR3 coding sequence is TGTGCCAGCAGCGATACCGGGACTTACTTAGATACGCAGTATTTT. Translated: CASSDTGTYLDTQYF.

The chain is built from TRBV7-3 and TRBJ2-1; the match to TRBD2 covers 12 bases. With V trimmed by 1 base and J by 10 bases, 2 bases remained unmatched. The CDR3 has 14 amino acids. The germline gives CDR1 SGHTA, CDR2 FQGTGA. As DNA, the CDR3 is TGTGCCAGCAGCTTAAGGGGACTAGCGGGCGAGCAGTTCTTC. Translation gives CASSLRGLAGEQFF.

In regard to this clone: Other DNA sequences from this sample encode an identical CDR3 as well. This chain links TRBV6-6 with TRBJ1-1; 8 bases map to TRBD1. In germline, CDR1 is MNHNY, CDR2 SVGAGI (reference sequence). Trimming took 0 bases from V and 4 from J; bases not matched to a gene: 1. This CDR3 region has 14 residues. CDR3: CASSYSTGGTEAFF. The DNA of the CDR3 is TGTGCCAGCAGTTACTCCACAGGGGGCACTGAAGCTTTCTTT.

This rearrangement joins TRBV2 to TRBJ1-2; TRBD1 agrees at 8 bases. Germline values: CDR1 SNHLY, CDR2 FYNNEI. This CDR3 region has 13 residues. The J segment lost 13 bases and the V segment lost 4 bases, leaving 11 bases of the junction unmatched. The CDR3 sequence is CASSGDRGALFTF. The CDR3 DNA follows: TGTGCCAGCAGTGGAGACAGGGGAGCTCTTTTCACCTTC.

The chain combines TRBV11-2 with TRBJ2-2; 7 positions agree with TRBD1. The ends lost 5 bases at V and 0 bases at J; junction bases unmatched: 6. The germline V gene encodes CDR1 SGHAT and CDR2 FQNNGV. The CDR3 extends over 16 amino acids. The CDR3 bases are TGTGCCAGCAGCCGTAACAGGGGACCGAACACCGGGGAGCTGTTTTTT. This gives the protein CASSRNRGPNTGELFF.

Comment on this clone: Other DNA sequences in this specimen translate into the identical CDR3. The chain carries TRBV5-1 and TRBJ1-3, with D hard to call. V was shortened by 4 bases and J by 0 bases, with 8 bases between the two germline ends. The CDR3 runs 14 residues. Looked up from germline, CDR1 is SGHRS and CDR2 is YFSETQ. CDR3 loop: CASSPGSSGNTIYF. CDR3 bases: TGCGCCAGCAGCCCAGGTAGCTCTGGAAACACCATATATTTT.

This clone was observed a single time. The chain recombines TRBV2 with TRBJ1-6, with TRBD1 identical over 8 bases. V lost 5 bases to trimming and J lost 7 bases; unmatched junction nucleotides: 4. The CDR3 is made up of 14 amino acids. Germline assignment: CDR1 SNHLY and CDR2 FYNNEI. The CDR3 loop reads CASSSTGENSPLHF. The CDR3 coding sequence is TGTGCCAGCAGTTCGACAGGGGAAAATTCACCCCTCCACTTT.

The CDR3 region is CASSDYSNQPQHF. The CDR3 DNA follows: TGTGCCAGCAGCGACTATAGCAATCAGCCCCAGCATTTT. This chain connects TRBV3-1 (or the pseudogene TRBV3-2) to TRBJ1-5; D uncertain. Germline-derived CDR1 and CDR2 are LGHDT and YNNKEL (reference sequence). Trimming removed 5 bases from V and 0 bases from J, with 5 bases in between. This CDR3 contains 13 residues.